This T cell receptor beta chain was recorded in a study of T-cell reconstitution after alpha-beta-depleted transplantation in children (dated by TCRdb to about 2016). At the level of the whole study: Using TCR repertoire profiling, the study followed T-cell immune reconstitution in a quantitative way in children after TCRalphabeta/CD19-depleted allogeneic hematopoietic cell transplantation. Here is what the overall study found, with its caveats: Over subsequent months, a decline in hyperexpanded clone frequencies was noted, and after one year, T-cell counts and TCRbeta diversity were mostly ascribed to newly produced T cells. In some patients, high TCRbeta diversity at day 60 was attributed to recipient T cells and intrathymic progenitors that had survived conditioning. Apparently early alphabetaT-cell count recovery about two months after transplant reportedly relied on only several hundred rapidly expanded clones derived from non-depleted graft cells.

The intended sense of this specimen's treatment or condition label: allogeneic hematopoietic cell transplantation with graft depleted of TCRalphabeta T cells and CD19 B cells. TCRalphabeta/CD19-depleted allogeneic hematopoietic cell grafts were given to the transplant recipients, all of whom were children. The germline ends are 13 bases apart after V is trimmed by 5 bases and J by 3 bases. The germline V gene encodes CDR1 DFQATT and CDR2 SNEGSKA (reference sequence). The CDR3, from cysteine to phenylalanine, totals 14 residues. Of all the DNA, just the CDR3 is kept, 42 bases in frame from base 1. A note on this clonotype: What antigen it recognizes has not been identified. No qualities accompany the bases; no much larger clone lies one base away.

Libraries were built with PCR. This sample was sequenced with an Illumina HiSeq 2500. Molecular barcoding was employed in the preparation of TCR libraries, with unique molecular identifiers being used to normalize TCRbeta repertoire quantification. TCRdb reworked the public reads: Q25 trimming with fastp, MiXCR clone assembly, productive beta chains retained. CDR3 protein duplicates are merged, each entry listing the most common genes and DNA. This sample has under 85,000 distinct CDR3 sequences in its table, and 18% of those were observed once. Roughly half of the sample goes to the ten largest clones.

Sequenced here: PBMCs, mostly from graft donor cells, sampled 360 days after TCRalphabeta/CD19-depleted stem cell transplant. The chain was built from TRBV20-1 and TRBJ2-2; TRBD2 could be the D gene, as 6 bases match. The sequence was collected from a male patient between 2 and 15 years old who had a stem cell transplant for acute lymphoblastic leukemia, so the T cells may come from the graft donor. Here is the DNA: TGCAGTGCTGCGAGCGGGCTTCACACCGGGGAGCTGTTTTTT. Translated, it gives CSAASGLHTGELFF.